The T cell receptor (beta chain) under discussion was sequenced for a study of T cells in Graves' hyperthyroidism and ophthalmopathy. Whole-study results and caveats: Ophthalmopathy was separated from stable hyperthyroidism by a 13 V-J model.

Researchers took RNA transcripts and amplified the TCR beta CDR3 regions from them. First-round RT-PCR targeting the TCR CDR3 was performed with the HTBI primer set. Using its own MiXCR run on the multiplex PCR reads, TCRdb lists one record per CDR3 protein. The sample has about 200,000 distinct CDR3 sequences, 18% seen once. The hyperthyroidism was newly diagnosed and had lasted under 2 months; the patients were aged 18 to 65. Isolation of PBMCs was performed on 10 ml fresh peripheral blood. This CDR3 comprises 13 residues. Germline loops: CDR1 ENHRY, CDR2 SYGVKD. Germline trimming cut 6 bases from V and 1 base from J; bases unmatched to any gene: 2. There are many counts of this clonotype. Its antigen is currently unknown.

The sequencing input was blood. The chain recombines TRBV10-3 with TRBJ1-1, with 7 nucleotides matching TRBD1. The TCR originated in a man aged 40-55 years with Graves' hyperthyroidism. CDR3 coding DNA: TGTGCCATCAGCGGACAGGAGAACACTGAAGCTTTCTTT. It encodes CAISGQENTEAFF.